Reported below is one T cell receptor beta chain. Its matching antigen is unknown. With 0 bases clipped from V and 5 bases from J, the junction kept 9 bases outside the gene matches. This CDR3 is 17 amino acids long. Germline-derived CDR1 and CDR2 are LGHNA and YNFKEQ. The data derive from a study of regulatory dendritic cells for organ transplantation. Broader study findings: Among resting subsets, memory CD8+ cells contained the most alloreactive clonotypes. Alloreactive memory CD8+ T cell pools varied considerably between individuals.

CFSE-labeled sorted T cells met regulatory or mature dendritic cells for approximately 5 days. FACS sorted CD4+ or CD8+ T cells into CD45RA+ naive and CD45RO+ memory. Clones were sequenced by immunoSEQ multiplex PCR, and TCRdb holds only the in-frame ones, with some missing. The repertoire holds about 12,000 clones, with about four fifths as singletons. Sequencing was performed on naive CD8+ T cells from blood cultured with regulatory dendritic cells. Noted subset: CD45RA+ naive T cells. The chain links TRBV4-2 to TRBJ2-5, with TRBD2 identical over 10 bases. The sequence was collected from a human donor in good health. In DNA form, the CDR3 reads TGTGCCAGCAGCCAAGAACAGCAGCGGGGGGGCGTCGAGACCCAGTACTTC. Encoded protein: CASSQEQQRGGVETQYF.